The 14 T cell receptor beta chains in this list originate from one sample, sequenced in a study of blood T cell repertoires in COVID-19. The method was immunoSEQ multiplex PCR; TCRdb's version includes in-frame clones alone and lacks a portion of them. The sample carries about 88,000 clones, roughly nine tenths recorded once. The source material was peripheral blood. All receptors derive from a woman aged 80 or older with active COVID-19.

The chain uses TRBV5-4 and TRBJ1-2; tentatively, D is TRBD1 (5 bases). Germline V lookup: CDR1 SGHNT, CDR2 YYREEE (reference sequence). The CDR3 contains 12 residues. V was pared by 3 bases and J by 3 bases, with 6 bases between. In DNA, the CDR3 is TGTGCCAGCAGCTCCAGGGACTATGGCTACACCTTC. It is translated as CASSSRDYGYTF. The full variable domain, in which reference TRBV5-4 and TRBJ1-2 provide the parts outside the CDR3, is ETGVTQSPTHLIKTRGQQVTLRCSSQSGHNTVSWYQQALGQGPQFIFQYYREEENGRGNFPPRFSGLQFPNYSSELNVNALELDDSALYLCASSSRDYGYTFGSGTRLTVV.

This chain joins TRBV30 and TRBJ2-7, with 7 bases fitting TRBD1. Germline assignment: CDR1 GTSNPN and CDR2 SVGIG (reference sequence). The CDR3 is 15 residues long. The V and J ends lost 4 bases and 3 bases, in that order; junction bases with no gene match: 12. The CDR3 DNA reads as TGTGCCTGGATCGGGCCTGAAGGGGGCTACTACGAGCAGTACTTC. This translates into CAWIGPEGGYYEQYF. Full variable domain (missing parts from reference TRBV30 and TRBJ2-7): SQTIHQWPATLVQPVGSPLSLECTVEGTSNPNLYWYRQAAGRGLQLLFYSVGIGQISSEVPQNLSASRPQDRQFILSSKKLLLSDSGFYLCAWIGPEGGYYEQYFGPGTRLTVT.

The CDR3 DNA is TGTGCCAGCAGGACAGGCGTCCAAGAGACCCAGTACTTC. This gives the protein CASRTGVQETQYF. The chain carries TRBV5-5 and TRBJ2-5, with D maybe TRBD1 (6 bases). The germline CDR1 and CDR2 sequences are SGHKS and YYEKEE (reference sequence). V gave up 5 bases and J gave up 1 base, with 9 bases separating them. The CDR3 extends over 13 amino acids.

The rearrangement links TRBV28 to TRBJ2-7; 8 bases align to TRBD2. This CDR3 is built from 15 residues. The germline V gene encodes CDR1 MDHEN and CDR2 SYDVKM. J gave up 2 bases and V 7 bases, and 10 bases lay outside the gene matches. This chain's CDR3 is CASTNHQAGAYEQYF. The CDR3 region has the DNA TGTGCCAGCACCAACCACCAAGCGGGGGCCTACGAGCAGTACTTC.

The V call is TRBV24-1, the J call TRBJ2-5, with 14 bases identical to TRBD2. J lost 4 bases, V lost 3 bases, and 6 bases had no gene match. The CDR3 length is 17 residues. Germline V lookup: CDR1 KGHDR, CDR2 SFDVKD. The CDR3 loop is CATSDTHGTSGRETQYF. The CDR3 DNA is TGTGCCACCAGTGATACCCACGGGACTAGCGGGAGAGAGACCCAGTACTTC.

V gene TRBV7-2 combines with J gene TRBJ1-2; D is possibly TRBD1 (5 bases). This CDR3 is 13 amino acids long. The V end was cut by 1 base, the J end by 7 bases, with 10 bases between. CDR1 and CDR2 from the germline V gene are SGHTA and FQGNSA. This CDR3 is CASSLGAGSGYTF. CDR3 coding DNA: TGTGCCAGCAGCTTAGGAGCAGGGTCTGGCTACACCTTC.

The J gene is TRBJ2-3, the V gene TRBV24-1, with a possible D match to TRBD1 (6 bases). The CDR3 is 16 residues long. CDR1 and CDR2 (germline): KGHDR, SFDVKD. V lost 7 bases and J lost 4, with 20 bases in between. The CDR3 bases are TGTGCCACCAGCGCCAGGGGTCTTGGCGGTGCAGATACGCAGTATTTT. Translating gives CATSARGLGGADTQYF.

The chain links TRBV2 to TRBJ2-2; TRBD1 might be the D (6 bases). This CDR3 has 15 amino acids. V was pared by 1 base and J by 0 bases, with 6 bases between. Germline CDR1 reads SNHLY; CDR2 reads FYNNEI. The CDR3 DNA reads as TGTGCCAGCAGTGAAGGGACAGCGAACACCGGGGAGCTGTTTTTT. It yields the protein CASSEGTANTGELFF.

V and J are TRBV19 and TRBJ1-6; D is perhaps TRBD1 (5 bases). The ends were cut back, 7 bases at V and 6 bases at J, with 13 bases in the middle. The CDR3 has 14 amino acids. CDR1 LNHDA and CDR2 SQIVND come from the germline V gene (reference sequence). The CDR3: CASKAREGNSPLHF. The CDR3 coding sequence is TGTGCCAGTAAGGCCAGGGAGGGTAATTCACCCCTCCACTTT.

This rearrangement joins TRBV5-4 to TRBJ2-2; 7 nucleotides agree with TRBD1. The CDR3 spans 13 residues. The V and J ends lost 4 bases and 7 bases, in that order; junction bases with no gene match: 4. Germline lookup yields CDR1 SGHNT and CDR2 YYREEE (reference sequence). DNA of the CDR3: TGTGCCAGCAGCCACACAGGGGACGGGGAGCTGTTTTTT. It encodes CASSHTGDGELFF.

The CDR3 sequence: CASSQGETGGAGTF. The CDR3 region has the DNA TGTGCCAGCAGCCAAGGGGAAACAGGGGGCGCGGGAACCTTC. The chain joins TRBV4-2 to TRBJ1-2; 9 nucleotides agree with TRBD1. The CDR3 contains 14 residues. CDR1 and CDR2 (germline): LGHNA, YNFKEQ. Trimming cost V 1 base and J 14 bases; bases outside gene matches: 11.

In its sample, this clone was seen once. The chain joins TRBV27 to TRBJ1-5; TRBD1 might be the D (6 bases). This CDR3 spans 17 amino acids. The germline V gene has CDR1 MNHEY and CDR2 SMNVEV (reference sequence). V was clipped by 5 bases and J by 2 bases, with 19 bases between them. CDR3 in amino acids: CASSPTLGAHGNQPQHF. As DNA, the CDR3 is TGTGCCAGCAGTCCCACCTTGGGGGCCCATGGCAATCAGCCCCAGCATTTT.

The J gene is TRBJ1-5, the V gene TRBV7-2; D is unclear. The CDR3 covers 13 residues. V was shortened by 1 base and J by 5 bases, with 6 bases between the two germline ends. The germline gives CDR1 SGHTA, CDR2 FQGNSA. The CDR3 reads CASSLVYDQPQHF. CDR3 in DNA: TGTGCCAGCAGCTTAGTCTACGATCAGCCCCAGCATTTT.

V is TRBV7-2 and J is TRBJ2-4, with 8 bases aligning to TRBD2. This CDR3 is built from 19 residues. Germline V CDR1 and CDR2: SGHTA, FQGNSA. J was trimmed by 0 bases and V by 1 base; bases with no gene match: 11. DNA for the CDR3: TGTGCCAGCAGCTTAGAGCCCACTACTAGCGGTCTAGCCAAAAACATTCAGTACTTC. It is translated as CASSLEPTTSGLAKNIQYF.